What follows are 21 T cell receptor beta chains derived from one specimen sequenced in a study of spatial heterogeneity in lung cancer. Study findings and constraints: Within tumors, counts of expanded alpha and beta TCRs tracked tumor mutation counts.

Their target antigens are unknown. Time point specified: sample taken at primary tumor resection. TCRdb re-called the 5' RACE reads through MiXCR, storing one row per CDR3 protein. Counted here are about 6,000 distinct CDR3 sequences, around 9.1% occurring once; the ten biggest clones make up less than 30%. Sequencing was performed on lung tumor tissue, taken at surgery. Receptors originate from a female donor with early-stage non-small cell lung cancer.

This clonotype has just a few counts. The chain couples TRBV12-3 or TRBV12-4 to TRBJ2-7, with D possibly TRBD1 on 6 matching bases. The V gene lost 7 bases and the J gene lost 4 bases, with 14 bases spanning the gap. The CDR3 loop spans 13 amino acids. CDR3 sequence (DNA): TGTGCCAGCACCGATACAGGGCTGTACGAGCAGTACTTC. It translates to CASTDTGLYEQYF.

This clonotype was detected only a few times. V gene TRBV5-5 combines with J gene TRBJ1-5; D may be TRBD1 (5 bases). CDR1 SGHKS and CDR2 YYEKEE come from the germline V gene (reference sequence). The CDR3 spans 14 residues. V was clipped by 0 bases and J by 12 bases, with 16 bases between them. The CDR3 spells CASSLAGGRGHQHF. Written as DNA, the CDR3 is TGTGCCAGCAGCTTGGCGGGGGGTAGGGGCCACCAGCATTTT.

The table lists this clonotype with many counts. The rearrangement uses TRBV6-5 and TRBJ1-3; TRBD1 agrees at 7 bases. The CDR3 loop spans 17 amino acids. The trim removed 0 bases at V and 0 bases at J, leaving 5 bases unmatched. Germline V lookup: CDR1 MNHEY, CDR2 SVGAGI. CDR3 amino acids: CASSYSEGARSGNTIYF. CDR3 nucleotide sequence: TGTGCCAGCAGTTACTCGGAGGGGGCCCGCTCTGGAAACACCATATATTTT.

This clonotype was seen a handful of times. The CDR3 DNA reads TGCGCCAGCAGCTTCAGTGACCCATCCGTGGGTGAAAAACTGTTTTTT. It translates to CASSFSDPSVGEKLFF. The rearrangement uses TRBV5-1 and TRBJ1-4; no reliable D call. In germline, CDR1 is SGHRS, CDR2 YFSETQ. The CDR3 has 16 residues. The ends were cut back, 2 bases at V and 7 bases at J, with 18 bases in the middle.

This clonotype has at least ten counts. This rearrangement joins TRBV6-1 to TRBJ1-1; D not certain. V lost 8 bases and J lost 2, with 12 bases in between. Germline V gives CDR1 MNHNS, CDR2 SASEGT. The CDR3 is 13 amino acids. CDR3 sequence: CASFSQVNTEAFF. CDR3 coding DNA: TGTGCCAGCTTCTCGCAGGTTAACACTGAAGCTTTCTTT.

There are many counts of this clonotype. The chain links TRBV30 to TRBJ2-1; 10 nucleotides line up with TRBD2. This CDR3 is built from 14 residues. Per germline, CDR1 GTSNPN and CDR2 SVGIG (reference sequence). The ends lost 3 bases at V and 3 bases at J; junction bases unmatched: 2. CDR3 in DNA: TGTGCCTGGAGCAAGCGGGGGGGCTACAATGAGCAGTTCTTC. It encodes CAWSKRGGYNEQFF.

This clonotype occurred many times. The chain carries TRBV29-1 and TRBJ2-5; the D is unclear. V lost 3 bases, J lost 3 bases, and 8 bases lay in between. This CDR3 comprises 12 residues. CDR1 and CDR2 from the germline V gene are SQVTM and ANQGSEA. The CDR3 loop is CSVDVNEETQYF. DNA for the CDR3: TGCAGCGTTGATGTTAACGAAGAGACCCAGTACTTC.

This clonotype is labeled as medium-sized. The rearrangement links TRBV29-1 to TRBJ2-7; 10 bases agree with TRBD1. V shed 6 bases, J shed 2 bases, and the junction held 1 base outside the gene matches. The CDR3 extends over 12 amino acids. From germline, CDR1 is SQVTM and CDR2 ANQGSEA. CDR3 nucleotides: TGCAGCGTGGGGACAGGGGCCTACGAGCAGTACTTC. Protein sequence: CSVGTGAYEQYF.

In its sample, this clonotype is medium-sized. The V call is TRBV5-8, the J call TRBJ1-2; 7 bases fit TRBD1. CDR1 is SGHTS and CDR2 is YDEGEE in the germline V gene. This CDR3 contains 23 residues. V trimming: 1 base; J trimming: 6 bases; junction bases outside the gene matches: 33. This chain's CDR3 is CASSLPHIVKTGWKRQGGDGYTF. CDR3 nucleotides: TGTGCCAGCAGCTTGCCTCACATCGTCAAGACGGGTTGGAAACGACAGGGCGGAGATGGCTACACCTTC.

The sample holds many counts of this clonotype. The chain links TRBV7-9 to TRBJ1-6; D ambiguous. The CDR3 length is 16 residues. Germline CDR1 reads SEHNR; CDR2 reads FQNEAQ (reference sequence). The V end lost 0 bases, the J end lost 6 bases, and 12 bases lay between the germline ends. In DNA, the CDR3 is TGTGCCAGCAGCTTAGCTCAGCCCTTGAGTAATTCACCCCTCCACTTT. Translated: CASSLAQPLSNSPLHF.

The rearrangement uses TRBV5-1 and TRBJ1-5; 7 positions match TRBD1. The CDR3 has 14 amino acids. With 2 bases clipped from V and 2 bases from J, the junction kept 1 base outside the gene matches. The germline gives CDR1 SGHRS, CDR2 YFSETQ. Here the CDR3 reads CASSFTGGNQPQHF. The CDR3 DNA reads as TGCGCCAGCAGCTTTACAGGGGGCAATCAGCCCCAGCATTTT.

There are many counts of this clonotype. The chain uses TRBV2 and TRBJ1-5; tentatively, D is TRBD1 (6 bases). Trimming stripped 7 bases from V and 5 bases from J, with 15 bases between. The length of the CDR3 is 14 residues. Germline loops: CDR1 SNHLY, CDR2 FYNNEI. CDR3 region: CASTTQGSDQPQHF. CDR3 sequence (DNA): TGTGCCAGCACCACGCAGGGGTCGGATCAGCCCCAGCATTTT.

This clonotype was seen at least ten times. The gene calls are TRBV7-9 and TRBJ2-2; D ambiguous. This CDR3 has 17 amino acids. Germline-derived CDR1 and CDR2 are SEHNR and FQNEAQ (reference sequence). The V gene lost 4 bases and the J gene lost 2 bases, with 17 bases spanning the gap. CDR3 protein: CASSSGQANTNTGELFF. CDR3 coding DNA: TGTGCCAGCAGCTCAGGCCAAGCGAATACAAACACCGGGGAGCTGTTTTTT.

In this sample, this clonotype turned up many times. CDR3 sequence reads: CASGYDTEAFF. The CDR3 nucleotides read TGTGCCAGCGGGTACGATACTGAAGCTTTCTTT. The chain carries TRBV2 and TRBJ1-1; D gene unclear. This CDR3 is 11 amino acids long. V shed 8 bases and J shed 5 bases, with 9 bases lying between them. Per germline, CDR1 SNHLY and CDR2 FYNNEI. Full variable domain (rest looked up from reference TRBV2 and TRBJ1-1): EPEVTQTPSHQVTQMGQEVILRCVPISNHLYFYWYRQILGQKVEFLVSFYNNEISEKSEIFDDQFSVERPDGSNFTLKIRSTKLEDSAMYFCASGYDTEAFFGQGTRLTVV.

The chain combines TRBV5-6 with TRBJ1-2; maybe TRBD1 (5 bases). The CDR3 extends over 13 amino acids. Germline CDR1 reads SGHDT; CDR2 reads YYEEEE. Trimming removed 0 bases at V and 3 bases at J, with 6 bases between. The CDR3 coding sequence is TGTGCCAGCAGCTTGGGCAGGGACTATGGCTACACCTTC. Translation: CASSLGRDYGYTF.

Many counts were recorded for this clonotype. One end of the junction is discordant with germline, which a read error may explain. The CDR3, as DNA: TGTGCCAGTAGCGGACGCAGAGCTAACTATGGCTACACCTTC. It yields the protein CASSGRRANYGYTF. The J gene is TRBJ1-2, the V gene TRBV9; no firm D call. Germline V CDR1 and CDR2: SGDLS, YYNGEE. There are 14 residues in the CDR3.

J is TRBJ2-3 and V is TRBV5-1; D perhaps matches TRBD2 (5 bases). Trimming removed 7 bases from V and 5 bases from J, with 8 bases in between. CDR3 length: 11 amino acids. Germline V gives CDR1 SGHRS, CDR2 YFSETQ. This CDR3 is CASGGGDTQYF. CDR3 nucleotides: TGCGCCAGCGGAGGTGGAGATACGCAGTATTTT. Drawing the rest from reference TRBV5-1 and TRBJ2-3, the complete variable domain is KAGVTQTPRYLIKTRGQQVTLSCSPISGHRSVSWYQQTPGQGLQFLFEYFSETQRNKGNFPGRFSGRQFSNSRSEMNVSTLELGDSALYLCASGGGDTQYFGPGTRLTVL.

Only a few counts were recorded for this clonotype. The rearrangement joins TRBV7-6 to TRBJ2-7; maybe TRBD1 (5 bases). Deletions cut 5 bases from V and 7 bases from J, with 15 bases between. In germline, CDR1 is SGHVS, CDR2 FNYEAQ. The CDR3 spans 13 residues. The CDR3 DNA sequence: TGTGCCAGCAGCGGAGAGGACACCTCGGAGCAGTACTTC. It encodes CASSGEDTSEQYF.

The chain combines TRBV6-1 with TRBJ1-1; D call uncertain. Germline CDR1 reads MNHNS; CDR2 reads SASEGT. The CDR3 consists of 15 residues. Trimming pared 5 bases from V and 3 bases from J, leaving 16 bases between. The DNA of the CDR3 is TGTGCCAGCAGTTTACAAGGGCCCGGGGACACTGAAGCTTTCTTT. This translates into CASSLQGPGDTEAFF.

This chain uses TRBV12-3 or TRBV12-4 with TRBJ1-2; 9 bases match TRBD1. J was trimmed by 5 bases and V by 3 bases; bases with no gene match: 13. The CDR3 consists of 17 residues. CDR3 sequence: CASSFPGQGASGYGYTF. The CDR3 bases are TGTGCCAGCAGTTTCCCGGGACAGGGAGCGTCAGGGTATGGCTACACCTTC.

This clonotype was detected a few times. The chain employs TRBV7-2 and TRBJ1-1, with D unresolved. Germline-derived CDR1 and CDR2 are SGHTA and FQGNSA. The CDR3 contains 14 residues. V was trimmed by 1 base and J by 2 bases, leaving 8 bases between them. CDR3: CASSLGVGNTEAFF. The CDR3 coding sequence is TGTGCCAGCAGCTTAGGTGTAGGAAACACTGAAGCTTTCTTT.